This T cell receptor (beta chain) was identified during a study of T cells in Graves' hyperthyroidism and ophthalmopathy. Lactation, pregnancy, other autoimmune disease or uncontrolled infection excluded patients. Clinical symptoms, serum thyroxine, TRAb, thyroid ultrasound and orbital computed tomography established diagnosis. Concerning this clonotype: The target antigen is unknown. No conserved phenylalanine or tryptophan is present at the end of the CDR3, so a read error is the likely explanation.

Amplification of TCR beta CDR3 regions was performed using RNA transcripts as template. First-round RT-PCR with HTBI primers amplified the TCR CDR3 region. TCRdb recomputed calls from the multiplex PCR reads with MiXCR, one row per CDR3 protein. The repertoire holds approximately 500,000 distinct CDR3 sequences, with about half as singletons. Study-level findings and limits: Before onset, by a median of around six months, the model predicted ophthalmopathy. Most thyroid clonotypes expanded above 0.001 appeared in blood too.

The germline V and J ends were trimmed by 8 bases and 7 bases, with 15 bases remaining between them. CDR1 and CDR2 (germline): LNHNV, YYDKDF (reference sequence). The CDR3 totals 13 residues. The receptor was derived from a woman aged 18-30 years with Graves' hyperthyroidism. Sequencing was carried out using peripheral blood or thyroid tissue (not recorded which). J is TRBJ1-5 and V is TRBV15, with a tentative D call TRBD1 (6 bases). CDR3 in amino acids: CATVDRLEQPQHL. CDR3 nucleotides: TGTGCCACCGTAGACAGGTTGGAGCAGCCCCAGCATCTT.